A single sample is the source of the 18 T cell receptor beta chains below, sequenced in a study of T cells after yellow fever vaccination. TCRdb called the 5' RACE reads again in MiXCR, with one record for every CDR3 protein. The sample carries over 110,000 distinct CDR3 sequences, 7.7% recorded once. This material consisted of CD4+ T cells sorted from PBMCs, taken 5 days after the yellow fever booster vaccination. These TCRs come from a man aged 25 to 45 who received the YFV17D yellow fever vaccine.

This clonotype was detected ten times or more. The rearrangement links TRBV11-2 to TRBJ2-5, with D maybe TRBD1 (6 bases). CDR1 and CDR2 from the germline V gene are SGHAT and FQNNGV. Deletions cut 2 bases from V and 5 bases from J, with 12 bases between. This CDR3 region has 14 residues. CDR3 DNA sequence: TGTGCCAGCAGCTTAAGGGCAGGGGTGGAGACCCAGTACTTC. It codes for CASSLRAGVETQYF.

This clonotype was counted at least ten times. The chain couples TRBV12-3 or TRBV12-4 to TRBJ2-2; D remains ambiguous. This CDR3 is built from 13 residues. The V end was cut by 4 bases, the J end by 0 bases, with 3 bases between. The CDR3 sequence is CASSYSNTGELFF. The CDR3 bases are TGTGCCAGCAGTTACTCGAACACCGGGGAGCTGTTTTTT.

Details on this clonotype: A much larger clone is a single base away; this may be a read error. CDR3 protein: CCARQGGDSRGGTQYF. The CDR3 DNA is TGCTGTGCTAGACAGGGGGGGGACTCTCGAGGAGGGACCCAGTACTTC. This chain links TRBV20-1 with TRBJ2-5, with 9 bases fitting TRBD1. Looked up from germline, CDR1 is DFQATT and CDR2 is SNEGSKA (reference sequence). The CDR3 is made up of 16 amino acids.

There are a few counts of this clonotype. The chain joins TRBV7-2 to TRBJ1-2; 7 bases are a match to TRBD1. CDR1 is SGHTA, CDR2 FQGNSA, per germline. The CDR3 contains 15 residues. Losses at the gene ends were 4 bases for V and 8 bases for J; bases not matched to a gene: 13. For the CDR3, the DNA is TGTGCCAGCAGCTCAGGGGACAGTAGGAGGGCCGGCTACACCTTC. Translated: CASSSGDSRRAGYTF.

This clonotype was found many times. The V and J genes are TRBV27 and TRBJ2-2, with 8 bases that match TRBD2. This CDR3 has 15 residues. The ends lost 10 bases at V and 2 bases at J; junction bases unmatched: 9. In germline, CDR1 is MNHEY, CDR2 SMNVEV (reference sequence). The CDR3 bases are TGTGCCACCCAAACTAGCGGAGGAAACACCGGGGAGCTGTTTTTT. Translated, it gives CATQTSGGNTGELFF.

This clonotype was recorded many times. The chain links TRBV12-3 or TRBV12-4 to TRBJ2-7; the match to TRBD1 covers 9 bases. The CDR3 extends over 15 amino acids. V dropped 1 base and J dropped 2; count of bases not matched to a gene: 3. In DNA form, the CDR3 reads TGTGCCAGCAGTTTAGGAGGACAGGGGACCTACGAGCAGTACTTC. It encodes CASSLGGQGTYEQYF.

This clonotype was observed many times. Here the CDR3 DNA reads TGTGCCAGCAGCTTCATCAGGGACGATGAGCAGTTCTTC. This translates into CASSFIRDDEQFF. The gene calls are TRBV7-2 and TRBJ2-1, with D tentatively TRBD1 or TRBD2 (5 bases each). Germline V gene sequence: CDR1 SGHTA, CDR2 FQGNSA. The CDR3 consists of 13 residues. The germline V and J ends were trimmed by 3 bases and 8 bases, with 11 bases remaining between them.

A remark on this clonotype: With a much larger clone just one base away, this may be a read error. The V and J genes are TRBV5-1 and TRBJ1-1, with 8 bases fitting TRBD1. Germline V lookup: CDR1 SGHRS, CDR2 YFSETQ. CDR3 size: 15 residues. V shed 2 bases, J shed 5 bases, and the junction held 8 bases outside the gene matches. CDR3 bases: TGCGCCAGCAGCTTACAGGGGGAGAGGTTGACTGAAGCTTTCTTT. Its translation: CASSLQGERLTEAFF.

This clonotype was detected ten times or more. Here the CDR3 reads CSARVPLAGGLMSTYEQYF. CDR3 bases: TGCAGTGCTAGAGTTCCTCTAGCGGGAGGACTAATGTCAACCTACGAGCAGTACTTC. The chain couples TRBV20-1 to TRBJ2-7; TRBD2 agrees at 11 bases. Germline V gene lookup returns CDR1 DFQATT and CDR2 SNEGSKA (reference sequence). Unmatched junction bases numbered 16, after V lost 1 base and J lost 2 bases. The CDR3 contains 19 residues.

The sample holds many counts of this clonotype. The chain uses TRBV20-1 and TRBJ2-3, with no clear D. The CDR3 has 14 amino acids. Looked up from germline, CDR1 is DFQATT and CDR2 is SNEGSKA (reference sequence). The V and J ends lost 1 base and 2 bases respectively, with 10 bases between them. CDR3 DNA sequence: TGCAGTGCTAGAGCGGTTTCTTCCACAGATACGCAGTATTTT. It yields the protein CSARAVSSTDTQYF.

In the case of this clonotype: Given a much more abundant clone one base away, this may be a read error. The chain joins TRBV9 to TRBJ2-5; no clear D. The CDR3 covers 14 residues. Trimming cost V 0 bases and J 5 bases, with 11 bases left between them. Germline values: CDR1 SGDLS, CDR2 YYNGEE. CDR3 in amino acids: CASSVGVGEETQYF. CDR3 coding DNA: TGTGCCAGCAGCGTAGGAGTAGGTGAGGAGACCCAGTACTTC.

This clonotype was observed at least ten times. The chain carries TRBV7-6 and TRBJ2-1, with 10 positions matching TRBD2. J lost 6 bases, V lost 0 bases, and 5 bases had no gene match. The CDR3 loop spans 16 amino acids. Germline CDR1 is SGHVS and CDR2 is FNYEAQ. The CDR3 reads CASSLAPSGRSNEQFF. CDR3 nucleotide sequence: TGTGCCAGCAGCTTAGCCCCTAGCGGGAGAAGCAATGAGCAGTTCTTC.

This clonotype was detected ten times or more. The J gene is TRBJ2-5, the V gene TRBV5-1; 9 bases fit TRBD1. The V segment lost 4 bases and the J segment 5 bases; nucleotides outside the gene matches: 9. The CDR3 covers 15 residues. Germline values: CDR1 SGHRS, CDR2 YFSETQ. CDR3 region: CASSPLGQGHETQYF. CDR3 DNA sequence: TGCGCCAGCAGCCCTCTCGGACAGGGGCACGAGACCCAGTACTTC.

The V and J genes are TRBV19 and TRBJ2-5; D possibly corresponds to TRBD2 (5 bases). CDR3 length: 13 residues. Germline V lookup: CDR1 LNHDA, CDR2 SQIVND (reference sequence). The V and J ends lost 2 bases and 2 bases respectively, with 6 bases between them. The CDR3 spells CASSISGQETQYF. For the CDR3, the DNA is TGTGCCAGTAGTATATCGGGGCAAGAGACCCAGTACTTC. Supplemented by reference TRBV19 and TRBJ2-5, the full variable domain reads DGGITQSPKYLFRKEGQNVTLSCEQNLNHDAMYWYRQDPGQGLRLIYYSQIVNDFQKGDIAEGYSVSREKKESFPLTVTSAQKNPTAFYLCASSISGQETQYFGPGTRLLVL.

The table lists this clonotype with many counts. V is TRBV5-1 and J is TRBJ1-5; D is unresolved. V dropped 0 bases and J dropped 8 bases, with 12 bases sitting between them. The germline gives CDR1 SGHRS, CDR2 YFSETQ. The CDR3 sequence is 14 residues long. Here the CDR3 DNA reads TGCGCCAGCAGCTTGGGGTCCCCCCGGGAGCCCCAGCATTTT. Its protein is CASSLGSPREPQHF.

Many counts were recorded for this clonotype. CDR3 sequence: CASSVGRDRVYF. The CDR3 DNA follows: TGTGCCAGCAGCGTAGGTCGGGACCGGGTGTACTTC. This sequence joins TRBV9 and TRBJ2-7, with D perhaps assigned TRBD1 or TRBD2 (5 bases each). The germline V and J ends were trimmed by 0 bases and 12 bases, with 13 bases remaining between them. The CDR3 covers 12 residues. Germline CDR1 is SGDLS and CDR2 is YYNGEE.

This clonotype was counted many times. The chain employs TRBV6-5 and TRBJ2-7; 8 bases align to TRBD1. CDR3 length: 16 amino acids. Trimming at V came to 5 bases and at J to 0 bases, leaving 9 bases not matched to a gene. Germline CDR1 reads MNHEY; CDR2 reads SVGAGI. CDR3 protein: CASSRTGLASSYEQYF. The CDR3 DNA follows: TGTGCCAGCAGTAGGACAGGGTTAGCGTCCTCCTACGAGCAGTACTTC.

This clonotype was counted a few times. The chain combines TRBV20-1 with TRBJ2-1; 7 nucleotides match TRBD2. Germline values: CDR1 DFQATT, CDR2 SNEGSKA (reference sequence). This CDR3 is 16 amino acids long. V was clipped by 4 bases and J by 7 bases; unmatched bases: 16. CDR3 nucleotide sequence: TGCAGTGCTAATACCATGGCGGGAGAGGGTTTGAATGAGCAGTTCTTC. It translates to CSANTMAGEGLNEQFF.